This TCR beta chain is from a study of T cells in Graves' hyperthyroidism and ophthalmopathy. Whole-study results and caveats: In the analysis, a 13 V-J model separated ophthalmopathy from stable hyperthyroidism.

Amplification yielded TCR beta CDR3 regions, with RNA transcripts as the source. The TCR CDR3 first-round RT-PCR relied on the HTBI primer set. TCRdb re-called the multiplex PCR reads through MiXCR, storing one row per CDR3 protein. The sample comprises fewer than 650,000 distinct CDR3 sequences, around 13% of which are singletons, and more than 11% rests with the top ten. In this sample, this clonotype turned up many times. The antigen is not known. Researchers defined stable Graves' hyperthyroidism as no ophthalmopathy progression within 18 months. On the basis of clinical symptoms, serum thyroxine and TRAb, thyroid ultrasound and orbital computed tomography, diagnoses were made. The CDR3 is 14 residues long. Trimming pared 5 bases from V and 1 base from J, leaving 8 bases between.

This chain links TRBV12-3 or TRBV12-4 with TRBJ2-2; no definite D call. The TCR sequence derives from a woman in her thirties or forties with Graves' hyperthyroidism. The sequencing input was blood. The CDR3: CASSPTQNTGELFF. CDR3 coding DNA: TGTGCCAGCAGTCCGACTCAGAACACCGGGGAGCTGTTTTTT.